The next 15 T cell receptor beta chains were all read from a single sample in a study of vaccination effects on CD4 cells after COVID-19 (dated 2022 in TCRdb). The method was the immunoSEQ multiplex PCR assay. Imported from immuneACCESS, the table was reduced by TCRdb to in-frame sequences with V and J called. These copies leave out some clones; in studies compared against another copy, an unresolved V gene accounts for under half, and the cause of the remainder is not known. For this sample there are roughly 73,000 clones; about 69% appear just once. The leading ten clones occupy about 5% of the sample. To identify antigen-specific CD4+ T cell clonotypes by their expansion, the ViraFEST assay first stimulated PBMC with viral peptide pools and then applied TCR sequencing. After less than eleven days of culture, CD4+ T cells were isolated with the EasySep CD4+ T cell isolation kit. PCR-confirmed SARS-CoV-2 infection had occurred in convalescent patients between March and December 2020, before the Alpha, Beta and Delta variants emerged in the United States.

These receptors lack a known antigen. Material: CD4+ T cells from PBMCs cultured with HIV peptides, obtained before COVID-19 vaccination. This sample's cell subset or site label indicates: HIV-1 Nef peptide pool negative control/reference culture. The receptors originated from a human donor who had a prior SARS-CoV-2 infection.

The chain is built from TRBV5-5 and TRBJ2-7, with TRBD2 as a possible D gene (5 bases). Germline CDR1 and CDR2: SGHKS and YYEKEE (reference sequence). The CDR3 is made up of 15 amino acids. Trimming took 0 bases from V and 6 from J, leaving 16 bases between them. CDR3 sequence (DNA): TGTGCCAGCAGCTTGGTTTCCCCTCCGGGGAGCGAGCAGTACTTC. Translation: CASSLVSPPGSEQYF.

The CDR3 sequence is CASSARPGVSDTQYF. The CDR3 DNA sequence: TGTGCCAGCAGCGCAAGGCCCGGTGTTTCTGATACGCAGTATTTT. The rearrangement links TRBV9 to TRBJ2-3; D call uncertain. Per the germline V gene, CDR1 is SGDLS and CDR2 is YYNGEE. This CDR3 has 15 amino acids. V dropped 3 bases and J dropped 6 bases, with 17 bases sitting between them.

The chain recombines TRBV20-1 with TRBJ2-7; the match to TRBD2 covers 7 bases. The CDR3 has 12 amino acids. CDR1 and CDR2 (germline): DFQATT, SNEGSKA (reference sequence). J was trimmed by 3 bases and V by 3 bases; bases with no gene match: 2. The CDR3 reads CSASLAVYEQYF. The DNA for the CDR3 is TGCAGTGCTAGTCTAGCGGTCTACGAGCAGTACTTC.

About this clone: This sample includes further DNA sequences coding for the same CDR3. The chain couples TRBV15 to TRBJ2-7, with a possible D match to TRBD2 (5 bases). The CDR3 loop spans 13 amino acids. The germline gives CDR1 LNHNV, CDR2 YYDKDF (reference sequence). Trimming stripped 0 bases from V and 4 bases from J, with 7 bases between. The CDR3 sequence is CATSRDRGYEQYF. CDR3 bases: TGTGCCACCAGCAGAGACAGAGGGTACGAGCAGTACTTC. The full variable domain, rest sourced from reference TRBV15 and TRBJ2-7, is DAMVIQNPRYQVTQFGKPVTLSCSQTLNHNVMYWYQQKSSQAPKLLFHYYDKDFNNEADTPDNFQSRRPNTSFCFLDIRSPGLGDTAMYLCATSRDRGYEQYFGPGTRLTVT.

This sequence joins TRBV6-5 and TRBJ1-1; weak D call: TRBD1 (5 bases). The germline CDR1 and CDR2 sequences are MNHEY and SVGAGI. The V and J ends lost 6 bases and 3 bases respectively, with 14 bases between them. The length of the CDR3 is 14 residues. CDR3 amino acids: CASRWGGWDTEAFF. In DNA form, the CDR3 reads TGTGCCAGCAGGTGGGGGGGGTGGGACACTGAAGCTTTCTTT.

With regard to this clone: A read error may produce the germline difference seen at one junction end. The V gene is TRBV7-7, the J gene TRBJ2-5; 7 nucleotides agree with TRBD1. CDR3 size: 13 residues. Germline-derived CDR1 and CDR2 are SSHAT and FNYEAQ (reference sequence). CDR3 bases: TGTGCTAGCAGCCCGGAAGACAGGGCGGCCCAGTACTTC. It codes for CASSPEDRAAQYF.

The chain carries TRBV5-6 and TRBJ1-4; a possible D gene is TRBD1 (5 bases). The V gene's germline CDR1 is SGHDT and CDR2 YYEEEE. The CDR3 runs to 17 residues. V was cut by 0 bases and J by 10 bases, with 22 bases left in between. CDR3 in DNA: TGTGCCAGCAGCTTGGCCGGGGGGTTTGTGGGGCTCGGAAAACTGTTTTTT. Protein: CASSLAGGFVGLGKLFF.

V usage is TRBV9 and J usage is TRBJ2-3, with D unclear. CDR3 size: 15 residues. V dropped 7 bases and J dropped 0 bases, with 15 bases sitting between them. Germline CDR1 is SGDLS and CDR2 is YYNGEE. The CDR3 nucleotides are TGTGCCAGCGCACTATCCACCTCTAGCACAGATACGCAGTATTTT. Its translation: CASALSTSSTDTQYF.

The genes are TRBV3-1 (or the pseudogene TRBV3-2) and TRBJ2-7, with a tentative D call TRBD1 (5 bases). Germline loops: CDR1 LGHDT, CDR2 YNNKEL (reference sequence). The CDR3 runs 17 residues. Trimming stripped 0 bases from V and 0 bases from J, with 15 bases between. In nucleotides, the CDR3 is TGTGCCAGCAGCCAAGATACCGACAGATTATCCTCCTACGAGCAGTACTTC. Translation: CASSQDTDRLSSYEQYF.

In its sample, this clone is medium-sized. The CDR3 region is CASSPMGQGSGYTF. CDR3 in DNA: TGTGCCAGCAGCCCGATGGGACAGGGCTCCGGCTACACCTTC. The rearrangement joins TRBV9 to TRBJ1-2, with 9 bases identical to TRBD1. The germline V gene has CDR1 SGDLS and CDR2 YYNGEE. The CDR3 has 14 residues. V was clipped by 4 bases and J by 8 bases; unmatched bases: 9.

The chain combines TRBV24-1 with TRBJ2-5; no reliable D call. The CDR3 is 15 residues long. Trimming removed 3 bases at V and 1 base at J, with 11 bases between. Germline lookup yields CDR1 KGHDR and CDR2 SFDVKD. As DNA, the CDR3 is TGTGCCACCAGTGATACTGCAGGACCCCAAGAGACCCAGTACTTC. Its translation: CATSDTAGPQETQYF.

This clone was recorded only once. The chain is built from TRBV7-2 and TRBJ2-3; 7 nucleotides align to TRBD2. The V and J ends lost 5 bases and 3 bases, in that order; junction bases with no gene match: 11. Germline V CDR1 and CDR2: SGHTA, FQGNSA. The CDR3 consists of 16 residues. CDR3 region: CASSLTAGLRTDTQYF. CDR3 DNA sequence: TGTGCCAGCAGCCTTACAGCGGGATTGCGTACAGATACGCAGTATTTT.

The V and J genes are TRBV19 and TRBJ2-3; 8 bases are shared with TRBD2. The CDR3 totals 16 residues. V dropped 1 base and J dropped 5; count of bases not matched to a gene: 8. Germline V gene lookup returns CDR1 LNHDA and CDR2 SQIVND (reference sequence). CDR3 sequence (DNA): TGTGCCAGTAGTATAGTGGGCGGGGGGCAGGGAGATACGCAGTATTTT. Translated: CASSIVGGGQGDTQYF. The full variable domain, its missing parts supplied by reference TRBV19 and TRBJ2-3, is DGGITQSPKYLFRKEGQNVTLSCEQNLNHDAMYWYRQDPGQGLRLIYYSQIVNDFQKGDIAEGYSVSREKKESFPLTVTSAQKNPTAFYLCASSIVGGGQGDTQYFGPGTRLTVL.

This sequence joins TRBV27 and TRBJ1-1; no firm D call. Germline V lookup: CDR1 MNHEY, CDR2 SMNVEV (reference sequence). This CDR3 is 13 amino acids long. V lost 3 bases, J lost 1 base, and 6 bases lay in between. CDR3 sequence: CASSLRRNTEAFF. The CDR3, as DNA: TGTGCCAGCAGTTTGAGGAGGAACACTGAAGCTTTCTTT.

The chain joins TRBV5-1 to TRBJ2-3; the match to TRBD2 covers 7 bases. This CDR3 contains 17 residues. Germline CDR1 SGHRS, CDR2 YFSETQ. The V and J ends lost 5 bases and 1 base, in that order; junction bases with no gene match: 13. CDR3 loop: CASSYGGLTAGTDTQYF. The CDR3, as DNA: TGCGCCAGCAGTTACGGGGGACTAACGGCCGGCACAGATACGCAGTATTTT.